This record concerns one TCR beta chain sequence. The sample is drawn from a study of OX40 agonist ivuxolimab in advanced cancers. Study context: There were three patients with partial responses, one having hepatocellular carcinoma and two cutaneous melanoma.

Sequencing used immunoSEQ multiplex PCR; TCRdb keeps in-frame clones, though not all of them. The data contain about 42,000 clones, around four fifths of them singletons. Trimming left V 5 bases short and J 8 bases short, with 10 bases between. The CDR3 contains 11 residues. Germline assignment: CDR1 DFQATT and CDR2 SNEGSKA (reference sequence). J is TRBJ2-1 and V is TRBV20-1; unclear D gene. The TCR comes from an adult with an advanced solid tumor such as melanoma, head and neck, liver or kidney cancer. The source material was CD4+ or CD8+ T cells sorted from blood, sampled in a trial of the OX40 agonist ivuxolimab. In nucleotides, the CDR3 is TGCAGTGCTCGGAAGAGCGATGAGCAGTTCTTC. Protein sequence: CSARKSDEQFF.